These T cell receptor beta chains were read from a single sample in a study of tumor-infiltrating lymphocytes in primary liver carcinoma. TCRdb re-called the multiplex PCR reads through MiXCR, storing one row per CDR3 protein. Of 95,000 to 150,000 distinct CDR3 sequences listed, around 60% were seen once; the top ten hold approximately 10%. The sequenced sample was liver tumor tissue from sampling region 1. Receptor source: a woman aged 60-70 years with primary liver carcinoma and hepatitis B virus infection. The CDR3 runs from the conserved cysteine through the conserved F or W. D genes are given only for firm matches. The size field is filled for only some rows; it gives once, few, many or a size class.

v_gene,d_gene,abundance,j_gene,CDR3nt,CDR3aa
TRBV6-5,NA,NA,TRBJ1-1,TGTGTCAGCAGTTCGACAGGAACCCTCATGAACACTGAAGCTTTCTTT,CVSSSTGTLMNTEAFF
TRBV11-2,TRBD2,NA,TRBJ2-3,TGTGCCAGCAACCATGGACTAGCGGGCCCAGATACGCAATATTTT,CASNHGLAGPDTQYF
TRBV6-5,NA,few,TRBJ2-7,TGTGCTAACACCGTACTCCGCTTCGACAGGACAACGACCCCCTACGAGCAGTACTTC,CANTVLRFDRTTTPYEQYF
TRBV5-1,TRBD1,NA,TRBJ2-6,TGCGCCAGCAGCCAAGGGGACAGGATACACGTCCTGACTTTC,CASSQGDRIHVLTF
TRBV14,NA,NA,TRBJ2-1,TGTGCAAGCGGCCAGGCAATTAGCGAACTCAATGAGCAGTTCTTC,CASGQAISELNEQFF
TRBV11-2,NA,once,TRBJ2-7,TGTGCCAGCAGGTCAGTCGCCGGGGTCTGGTACGAGCAGTACTTC,CASRSVAGVWYEQYF
TRBV11-2,NA,NA,TRBJ1-2,TGTGGCAGCTTAGATCCGATCAGGGCGCTGCGCTATGGCTACACCTTC,CGSLDPIRALRYGYTF
TRBV11-2,TRBD2,medium-sized,TRBJ2-7,TGTGCCAGCAACTTCCTGACTAGCGGGAGTCAGAAGGGGCACGAGCAGTACTTC,CASNFLTSGSQKGHEQYF
TRBV28,TRBD2,NA,TRBJ2-7,TGTGCCAGCGGGGAACTAGCGGGAGGTACCTACGAGCAGTACTTC,CASGELAGGTYEQYF
TRBV20-1,NA,NA,TRBJ1-5,TGCAGTGCTAGGGGGAGGTCCGGGGCGGGTCAGCCCCAGCATTTT,CSARGRSGAGQPQHF
TRBV29-1,TRBD1,NA,TRBJ2-1,TGCAGCGTACCAGGAACAGGGGGCAATGAGCAGATCTTC,CSVPGTGGNEQIF
TRBV7-9,NA,few,TRBJ2-1,TGTGCCAGCAGCTTAGGAGCTGAGGGGGAATACAATGAGCAGTTCTTC,CASSLGAEGEYNEQFF
TRBV6-1,TRBD1,many,TRBJ1-5,TGTGCCAGCACCCCCTCCCGGGACAGGGGGACTCAGCCCCAGCATTTT,CASTPSRDRGTQPQHF
TRBV5-4,NA,NA,TRBJ2-1,TGTGCCAGCAGCCAAGATGGGTATGGGCAGTTCTTC,CASSQDGYGQFF
TRBV6-5,NA,many,TRBJ1-5,TGTGCCAGCAGCCCCGGTGGTAGCAATCAGCCCCAGCATTTT,CASSPGGSNQPQHF
TRBV6-1,NA,NA,TRBJ1-1,TGTACCAGCAGACGCCTAGACAGAGGAAACACTGAAGCTTTCTTT,CTSRRLDRGNTEAFF
TRBV11-2,NA,NA,TRBJ1-6,TGCACCAGCAGCTTTGTAACGAATTCACCCCTCCACTTT,CTSSFVTNSPLHF
TRBV11-2,NA,NA,TRBJ2-2,TGTGCCAGCGGCTCGAGGGGAAACACCGGGGAGCTGTTTTTT,CASGSRGNTGELFF
TRBV12-3/TRBV12-4,NA,NA,TRBJ2-2,TGTGCCAGCATTTTGAGTGGGGACGGGATCATACTGTTTTTT,CASILSGDGIILFF
TRBV6-1,NA,many,TRBJ1-1,TGTGCCAGCAGTGAAACAACGCTTCTAGCTTTCTTT,CASSETTLLAFF
TRBV6-5,TRBD1,NA,TRBJ2-7,TGTGCCAGCAGTACCCCCCGGGACAGTCATTACGTGCAGTACTTC,CASSTPRDSHYVQYF
TRBV28,NA,NA,TRBJ1-4,TGTGCCAGCAGTTTACGAACTAATGAAAAACTGTTTTTT,CASSLRTNEKLFF
TRBV11-3,TRBD2,NA,TRBJ2-1,TGTGCCAGCAGCCCAGGGACCACTAGCGTTTACAATGAGCAGTTCTTC,CASSPGTTSVYNEQFF
TRBV7-9,NA,NA,TRBJ2-5,TGTGCCAGCACCCGGGGAGAAGGCTGGGAAGAGGCCCAGTACTTC,CASTRGEGWEEAQYF
TRBV7-3,NA,NA,TRBJ2-1,TGTGCCAGCAGCTTGGCCTTCGGGACAAAGAATGAGCAGTTCTTC,CASSLAFGTKNEQFF
TRBV12-5,NA,NA,TRBJ2-2,TGTGCCAGCAGTTTCCCGAACACCGGGAAGCTGTTTTTT,CASSFPNTGKLFF
TRBV7-8,NA,NA,TRBJ2-5,TGTGCCAACAGCTTAGTCGGGTTCAGTGGGGAGACCCAGTACTTC,CANSLVGFSGETQYF
TRBV4-2,TRBD2,many,TRBJ2-3,TGTGCCAGCAGCCCGGGACTAGACATCACAGATACGCAGTATTTT,CASSPGLDITDTQYF
TRBV29-1,NA,NA,TRBJ2-4,TGCAGATCCGGGGAGGCCAAAAACATTAAGTACTTC,CRSGEAKNIKYF
TRBV29-1,NA,once,TRBJ2-2,TGCGGCGTTGTAGGGGCGGGAAGAAGGACCGGGGAGCTGTTTTTT,CGVVGAGRRTGELFF
TRBV12-3/TRBV12-4,TRBD1,many,TRBJ1-4,TGTGCCAGCAGTCCAAACCCGGGACAGTCAACTAATGAAAAACTGTTTTTT,CASSPNPGQSTNEKLFF
TRBV11-2,TRBD2,NA,TRBJ2-3,TGTGCCAGTAGCCCGCGACTAGCGGGGGCTAGCACAGATACGCAGTGTTTT,CASSPRLAGASTDTQCF
TRBV11-3,NA,few,TRBJ2-7,TGTACCTGCAGCTCCCGGGACGGGACCTACGAGCAGTACTTC,CTCSSRDGTYEQYF
TRBV12-3/TRBV12-4,TRBD2,many,TRBJ2-3,TGTGCCAGCAGTTATATAGCGGGAGCGGGAGATACGCAGTATTTT,CASSYIAGAGDTQYF
TRBV11-2,TRBD1,NA,TRBJ2-5,TGTGCCAGCAGTCGGGACAGAGAAGAGACCCACTACTTC,CASSRDREETHYF
TRBV5-6,TRBD2,NA,TRBJ2-1,TGTGTCAGCAGCGGCATGACTAACGGGAGGTCCCATGAGCAGTTCTTC,CVSSGMTNGRSHEQFF
TRBV11-2,NA,NA,TRBJ2-4,TGTGCCAGCAGCTTTAACGGGAGAAACACTCAGCACTTC,CASSFNGRNTQHF
TRBV11-2,TRBD2,NA,TRBJ2-1,TGTGCCAGCAGCTGGACTAGCGGGAAGCTTGAGCAGTTCTTC,CASSWTSGKLEQFF
TRBV6-6,NA,NA,TRBJ1-1,TGTGTCAGCACCCAGGGATACAGCCCTGAAGCTTTCTTT,CVSTQGYSPEAFF
TRBV24-1,TRBD1,few,TRBJ2-1,TGTGCCACCAGTGAGGGACAGGGGAACTACAATGAGCAGTTCTTC,CATSEGQGNYNEQFF
TRBV6-2/TRBV6-3,NA,NA,TRBJ2-1,TGTGTCAGCAGTTACTCGAAAGGCGGAACGAGAAATGAGCAGTTCTTC,CVSSYSKGGTRNEQFF
TRBV11-3,NA,NA,TRBJ2-5,TGCGCTAGCAGCTTATTCATGGACGGCGGGACCCAGTACTTC,CASSLFMDGGTQYF
TRBV21-1,NA,NA,TRBJ2-2,TGTGCCAGCAGCAAAGGAGGGGAGGCCTGGGAGCTGTTTTTT,CASSKGGEAWELFF
TRBV11-2,NA,NA,TRBJ2-7,TGTACCAGCAGCAGGCTAACGGGGGGCTCGGAGCAGTACTTC,CTSSRLTGGSEQYF
TRBV20-1,TRBD2,NA,TRBJ2-7,TGCAGTGCTTTCATGGCCGGGACTAGCTCCTACGAGCAGTACTTC,CSAFMAGTSSYEQYF
TRBV11-2,TRBD2,NA,TRBJ2-7,TGTGCCGGCAGCTTAAATTGGGCAGCGGGAGGCCGGCAGTACTTC,CAGSLNWAAGGRQYF
TRBV6-1,TRBD1,many,TRBJ2-3,TGTGCCAGCAGTGGGACAGGGTGGACAGATACGCAGTATTTT,CASSGTGWTDTQYF
TRBV6-2/TRBV6-3,NA,NA,TRBJ2-2,TGTGTCGGTGGCAGGGTACTGAACACCGGGGAGCTGTTTTTT,CVGGRVLNTGELFF
TRBV12-3/TRBV12-4,NA,NA,TRBJ2-7,TGTGCCAGCAGGGCACAGGCGGAAAAGCAGTACTTC,CASRAQAEKQYF
TRBV4-2,TRBD2,many,TRBJ2-5,TGTGCCAGCAGCCAAGCCTGGCGGGAGGTCCAAGAGACCCAGTACTTC,CASSQAWREVQETQYF
TRBV11-3,NA,NA,TRBJ2-7,TGTACCGGCAGCTTAACGGTGGGCCACTACGAGCAGTACTTC,CTGSLTVGHYEQYF
TRBV19,TRBD2,once,TRBJ2-2,TGTGCCTGTAGTACCCGGACTAGGGGCACCGGGGAGCTGTTTTTT,CACSTRTRGTGELFF
TRBV11-2,TRBD2,NA,TRBJ2-7,TGCGCCAGGAGCCTAACTAGCGGGAGCGAGCAGTACTTC,CARSLTSGSEQYF
TRBV11-2,NA,NA,TRBJ2-7,TGTGCCAGAAGGTTAGTCGCAGGGGACTGGTACGAGCAGTACTTC,CARRLVAGDWYEQYF
TRBV29-1,NA,NA,TRBJ2-5,TGCAGCGTTGGGGGAACAGGGTCTTCCCTAGAGTCCCAGTACTTC,CSVGGTGSSLESQYF
TRBV6-6,TRBD1,many,TRBJ1-2,TGTGCCAGCAGTGAACCCCGGGACAGGTTATCTGGCTACACCTTC,CASSEPRDRLSGYTF
TRBV5-5,NA,NA,TRBJ1-1,TGTGCCCGCAGCCTTTCTGGACAGACTGAAGCTTTCTTT,CARSLSGQTEAFF
TRBV29-1,TRBD2,NA,TRBJ2-1,TGCAGCGTTGAAGTCCCTAGCGGGAGATCATCCTACAATGAGCAGCTCTTC,CSVEVPSGRSSYNEQLF